This is a list of T cell receptor beta chains from one sample in a study of T cells in Graves' hyperthyroidism and ophthalmopathy. MiXCR, run by TCRdb on the multiplex PCR reads, gives a single entry per CDR3 protein. The sample holds 460,000 or so distinct CDR3 sequences, about an eighth seen once. The specimen sequenced was blood. Source of these receptors: a woman between 18 and 29 years old with Graves' hyperthyroidism. Both conserved end residues are part of each CDR3. A D gene is named only where the DNA matches it firmly. The size entry is marked missing in some rows and otherwise reads once, few, many or a size class.

clone_size: few
d_call: NA
v_call: TRBV29-1
j_call: TRBJ2-7
cdr3_nt: TGCAGCGTTGAGGGGGTACCAAGCTCCTACGAGCAGTACTTC
cdr3_aa: CSVEGVPSSYEQYF

clone_size: many
d_call: NA
v_call: TRBV27
j_call: TRBJ2-1
cdr3_nt: TGTGCCAGCAGTTTTGCAAGGGAACCCGGGGAGCCGCGGATTTTTGATGAGCAGTTCTTC
cdr3_aa: CASSFAREPGEPRIFDEQFF

clone_size: many
d_call: TRBD1
v_call: TRBV27
j_call: TRBJ1-2
cdr3_nt: TGTGCCAGCAGTTTCGGACAGGGCATCGGCTATGGCTACACCTTC
cdr3_aa: CASSFGQGIGYGYTF

clone_size: many
d_call: NA
v_call: TRBV7-3
j_call: TRBJ2-5
cdr3_nt: TGTGCCAGCAGCTTATGGGCCCTTGGGACCCAGTACTTC
cdr3_aa: CASSLWALGTQYF

clone_size: many
d_call: TRBD2
v_call: TRBV3-1
j_call: TRBJ2-7
cdr3_nt: TGTGCCAGCAGCCCAAGGACTAGCGGGAGGTCATACGAGCAGTACTTC
cdr3_aa: CASSPRTSGRSYEQYF

clone_size: NA
d_call: NA
v_call: TRBV19
j_call: TRBJ2-6
cdr3_nt: TGTGCCAGTAGTCTCCCGACAGCGGGGGCCAACGTCCTGACTTTC
cdr3_aa: CASSLPTAGANVLTF

clone_size: many
d_call: TRBD2
v_call: TRBV27
j_call: TRBJ2-3
cdr3_nt: TGTGCCAGCAGTCCCGTACTAGCGGGAGGGACAGATACGCAGTATTTT
cdr3_aa: CASSPVLAGGTDTQYF

clone_size: many
d_call: NA
v_call: TRBV2
j_call: TRBJ1-4
cdr3_nt: TGTGCCAGCATCAAAGGAGGGACTTACGAAAAACTGTTTTTT
cdr3_aa: CASIKGGTYEKLFF

clone_size: NA
d_call: TRBD1
v_call: TRBV3-1
j_call: TRBJ1-4
cdr3_nt: TGTGCCAGCAGCCAAGATTGGGACAGAACTAATGAAAAACTGTTTTTT
cdr3_aa: CASSQDWDRTNEKLFF

clone_size: few
d_call: TRBD2
v_call: TRBV7-9
j_call: TRBJ2-3
cdr3_nt: TGTGCCAGCAGCCCAACAGGGACTAGCGGAAACCTCGGGTACGCAGATACGCAGTATTTT
cdr3_aa: CASSPTGTSGNLGYADTQYF

clone_size: many
d_call: TRBD1
v_call: TRBV9
j_call: TRBJ1-1
cdr3_nt: TGTGCCAGCAGCGTGAGGGGGCAGAACACTGAAGCTTTCTTT
cdr3_aa: CASSVRGQNTEAFF

clone_size: many
d_call: NA
v_call: TRBV6-1
j_call: TRBJ1-2
cdr3_nt: TGTGCCAGCATCAATCAAAGGGGTGGCTACACCTTC
cdr3_aa: CASINQRGGYTF

clone_size: many
d_call: NA
v_call: TRBV10-3
j_call: TRBJ2-2
cdr3_nt: TGTGCCATCAGAAGCCTCGCGGCCGGGGAGCTGTTTTTT
cdr3_aa: CAIRSLAAGELFF

clone_size: few
d_call: TRBD1
v_call: TRBV7-3
j_call: TRBJ2-2
cdr3_nt: TGTGCCAGCAGCCGTGCCCCCGGGACAGGGGGTAACACCGGGGAGCTGTTTTTT
cdr3_aa: CASSRAPGTGGNTGELFF

clone_size: many
d_call: NA
v_call: TRBV3-1
j_call: TRBJ1-5
cdr3_nt: TGTGCCAGCAGCCAAGGACTGCGGGATGGCAATCAGCCCCAGCATTTT
cdr3_aa: CASSQGLRDGNQPQHF

clone_size: NA
d_call: NA
v_call: TRBV11-3
j_call: TRBJ1-1
cdr3_nt: TGTGCCAGCAGCTTAGATCTGGGCGGCGTGGAAGCTTTCTTT
cdr3_aa: CASSLDLGGVEAFF

clone_size: many
d_call: NA
v_call: TRBV6-1
j_call: TRBJ1-1
cdr3_nt: TGTGCCAGCAGCAGTTGGGGGGCGATTGGAGCTTTCTTT
cdr3_aa: CASSSWGAIGAFF

clone_size: many
d_call: TRBD1
v_call: TRBV2
j_call: TRBJ2-7
cdr3_nt: TGTGCCAGCACAGGGGGCTTTCCCTACGAGCAGTACTTC
cdr3_aa: CASTGGFPYEQYF

clone_size: NA
d_call: TRBD2
v_call: TRBV6-1
j_call: TRBJ2-5
cdr3_nt: TGTGCCAGCTTCGGGTTCGTAGCTAGCGGTGAGACCCAGTACTTC
cdr3_aa: CASFGFVASGETQYF

clone_size: many
d_call: TRBD2
v_call: TRBV20-1
j_call: TRBJ2-1
cdr3_nt: TGCAGTGCTAAGAGCGGGAGAGGTCACAATGAGCAGTTCTTC
cdr3_aa: CSAKSGRGHNEQFF

clone_size: many
d_call: NA
v_call: TRBV6-5
j_call: TRBJ1-2
cdr3_nt: TGTGCCAGCAGTTCCTATCTACGGGACGGTTTCTATGGCTACACCTTC
cdr3_aa: CASSSYLRDGFYGYTF

clone_size: many
d_call: TRBD2
v_call: TRBV4-1
j_call: TRBJ2-7
cdr3_nt: TGCGCCAGCAGCCAAGAATGGGGACTAGCGGGCGATTTATCCTACGAGCAGTACTTC
cdr3_aa: CASSQEWGLAGDLSYEQYF

clone_size: few
d_call: TRBD2
v_call: TRBV9
j_call: TRBJ2-1
cdr3_nt: TGTGCCAGCAGCCCCTATCTAGCGGGAGGGCAAAATGAGCAGTTCTTC
cdr3_aa: CASSPYLAGGQNEQFF

clone_size: few
d_call: NA
v_call: TRBV7-3
j_call: TRBJ2-1
cdr3_nt: TGTGCCAGCAGCAAGGACCAGGGAGGCTACAATGAGCAGTTCTTC
cdr3_aa: CASSKDQGGYNEQFF

clone_size: NA
d_call: NA
v_call: TRBV19
j_call: TRBJ2-2
cdr3_nt: TGTGCCAGTAGTCAACGGGAGACCAGAGGGACCGGGGAGCTGTTTTTT
cdr3_aa: CASSQRETRGTGELFF

clone_size: few
d_call: NA
v_call: TRBV3-1
j_call: TRBJ1-2
cdr3_nt: TGTGCCAGCAGCCAAGATAAGTATGCCCGCTATGGCTACACCTTC
cdr3_aa: CASSQDKYARYGYTF

clone_size: many
d_call: NA
v_call: TRBV11-2
j_call: TRBJ1-1
cdr3_nt: TGTGCCAGCAGCAAAAACTCCGGGACCTCAAACACTGAAGCTTTCTTT
cdr3_aa: CASSKNSGTSNTEAFF

clone_size: NA
d_call: TRBD1
v_call: TRBV12-3/TRBV12-4
j_call: TRBJ1-2
cdr3_nt: TGTGCCAGCAGTTTTAGTACAGGGGGAGGTAACTATGGCTACACCTTC
cdr3_aa: CASSFSTGGGNYGYTF

clone_size: NA
d_call: TRBD2
v_call: TRBV19
j_call: TRBJ2-3
cdr3_nt: TGTGCCAGTAGGGCGGGAGTAACAAGCACAGATACGCAGTATTTT
cdr3_aa: CASRAGVTSTDTQYF

clone_size: many
d_call: NA
v_call: TRBV5-1
j_call: TRBJ1-1
cdr3_nt: TGCGCCAGCAGCTTGGAAGGGCCTAACACTGAAGCTTTCTTT
cdr3_aa: CASSLEGPNTEAFF

clone_size: many
d_call: NA
v_call: TRBV30
j_call: TRBJ2-7
cdr3_nt: TGTGCCTGGATGGCTCCCCGGGGCAGGGCGAGCTCCTACGAGCAGTACTTC
cdr3_aa: CAWMAPRGRASSYEQYF

clone_size: few
d_call: NA
v_call: TRBV6-4
j_call: TRBJ2-2
cdr3_nt: TGTGCCAGCAGTGAGGGGATCGCCGGGGAGCTGTTTTTT
cdr3_aa: CASSEGIAGELFF

clone_size: NA
d_call: NA
v_call: TRBV9
j_call: TRBJ2-3
cdr3_nt: TGTGCCAGCAGCGCCCCTATAAAAACAGATACGCAGTATTTT
cdr3_aa: CASSAPIKTDTQYF

clone_size: many
d_call: NA
v_call: TRBV30
j_call: TRBJ2-3
cdr3_nt: TGTGCCTGGAGTAAAGACGGGCCTACAGATACGCAGTATTTT
cdr3_aa: CAWSKDGPTDTQYF

clone_size: many
d_call: NA
v_call: TRBV12-3/TRBV12-4
j_call: TRBJ2-3
cdr3_nt: TGTGCCAGCAGTAAACCCGGGACTACAGATACGCAGTATTTT
cdr3_aa: CASSKPGTTDTQYF

clone_size: NA
d_call: TRBD2
v_call: TRBV10-3
j_call: TRBJ2-1
cdr3_nt: TGTGCCACTAAGACTCTAGCGGGTTGGGATGAGCAGTTCTTC
cdr3_aa: CATKTLAGWDEQFF

clone_size: NA
d_call: NA
v_call: TRBV6-1
j_call: TRBJ1-5
cdr3_nt: TGTGCCAGCAAACAAAGACAGGCAAATCAGCCCCAGCATTTT
cdr3_aa: CASKQRQANQPQHF

clone_size: few
d_call: NA
v_call: TRBV27
j_call: TRBJ2-7
cdr3_nt: TGTGCCAGCAGTCCAAAATCCGATCCATCCCTTGGCTACGAGCAGTACTTC
cdr3_aa: CASSPKSDPSLGYEQYF

clone_size: NA
d_call: TRBD2
v_call: TRBV6-1
j_call: TRBJ2-5
cdr3_nt: TGTGCCAGCAGTGGCGGGGGGGGCAGGGGAAGGGGAGAGACCCAGTACTTC
cdr3_aa: CASSGGGGRGRGETQYF

clone_size: many
d_call: TRBD2
v_call: TRBV20-1
j_call: TRBJ2-3
cdr3_nt: TGCAGTGCTTCCGGAGGTAGCGGGCGGTCAGATACGCAGTATTTT
cdr3_aa: CSASGGSGRSDTQYF

clone_size: NA
d_call: NA
v_call: TRBV11-3
j_call: TRBJ1-2
cdr3_nt: TGTGCCAGCAGCTTAGATTCGAGGGCAGCAGGCTATGGCTACACCTTC
cdr3_aa: CASSLDSRAAGYGYTF

clone_size: many
d_call: TRBD1
v_call: TRBV27
j_call: TRBJ2-5
cdr3_nt: TGTGCCAGCAGTTTAGACAGGGGGAAACAAGAGACCCAGTACTTC
cdr3_aa: CASSLDRGKQETQYF

clone_size: many
d_call: NA
v_call: TRBV20-1
j_call: TRBJ1-1
cdr3_nt: TGCAGTGCTAACCGAGGGAGGAACACTGAAGCTTTCTTT
cdr3_aa: CSANRGRNTEAFF

clone_size: many
d_call: NA
v_call: TRBV30
j_call: TRBJ1-1
cdr3_nt: TGTGCCTGGAAATGGGGGCGGCAGCCGAACACTGAAGCTTTCTTT
cdr3_aa: CAWKWGRQPNTEAFF

clone_size: NA
d_call: NA
v_call: TRBV27
j_call: TRBJ2-7
cdr3_nt: TGTGCCAGCAGTTTATTAGTCCCCAGGGGGGCATACGAGCAGTACTTC
cdr3_aa: CASSLLVPRGAYEQYF

clone_size: NA
d_call: NA
v_call: TRBV7-2
j_call: TRBJ1-3
cdr3_nt: TGTGCCAGCAGTTCAGGGGAGACCATATATTTT
cdr3_aa: CASSSGETIYF

clone_size: many
d_call: NA
v_call: TRBV5-1
j_call: TRBJ2-2
cdr3_nt: TGCGCCAGCAGCGCTGACAGGAACACCGGGGAGCTGTTTTTT
cdr3_aa: CASSADRNTGELFF

clone_size: many
d_call: NA
v_call: TRBV30
j_call: TRBJ1-4
cdr3_nt: TGTGCCTGGACCACGGCCGGGTCCGGGTCATCGATTGCAACTAATGAAAAACTGTTTTTT
cdr3_aa: CAWTTAGSGSSIATNEKLFF

clone_size: many
d_call: TRBD2
v_call: TRBV12-3/TRBV12-4
j_call: TRBJ2-1
cdr3_nt: TGTGCCAGCGGACTAGCGGGGAACTACAATGAGCAGTTCTTC
cdr3_aa: CASGLAGNYNEQFF

clone_size: many
d_call: TRBD2
v_call: TRBV20-1
j_call: TRBJ2-1
cdr3_nt: TGCAGTGCGGTTCTAGCGGGGGGGGGCTCCTACAATGAGCAGTTCTTC
cdr3_aa: CSAVLAGGGSYNEQFF

clone_size: NA
d_call: NA
v_call: TRBV14
j_call: TRBJ2-5
cdr3_nt: TGTGCCAGCAGCCAGGTCAGGGGGGGCCGAGAGACCCAGTACTTC
cdr3_aa: CASSQVRGGRETQYF